One sample yielded the 29 T cell receptor beta chains listed below, sequenced in a study of blood T cell repertoires in COVID-19. The assay was immunoSEQ multiplex PCR, and TCRdb's table has in-frame clones only and misses some. The sample includes more than 110,000 clones, roughly 85% seen only once; the top ten take around 4%. Sequencing input: peripheral blood. The receptors stem from a man aged 60 to 69 with acute or convalescent COVID-19.

This clone was counted a few times. The chain couples TRBV12-2 to TRBJ1-6. TRBV12-2 is a recognized pseudogene. The CDR3 runs 12 residues. Here the CDR3 reads CASRLEAGPLHF. The CDR3 coding sequence is TGTGCAAGTCGCTTAGAGGCGGGGCCCCTCCACTTT.

This chain connects TRBV3-1 (or the pseudogene TRBV3-2) to TRBJ2-2, with TRBD2 identical over 7 bases. Trimming took 4 bases from V and 1 from J; bases not matched to a gene: 0. CDR1 is LGHDT and CDR2 is YNNKEL in the germline V gene (reference sequence). This CDR3 comprises 14 residues. DNA for the CDR3: TGTGCCAGCAGCCGGGGGGGGAACACCGGGGAGCTGTTTTTT. Its protein is CASSRGGNTGELFF.

This chain joins TRBV7-2 and TRBJ1-3; no clear D gene. Germline CDR1 is SGHTA and CDR2 is FQGNSA. The CDR3 has 16 amino acids. Trimming took 5 bases from V and 0 from J, leaving 14 bases between them. In DNA, the CDR3 is TGTGCCAGCAGCCCCGTCGAGGTCAGCTCTGGAAACACCATATATTTT. Its protein product is CASSPVEVSSGNTIYF. Full variable domain (rest looked up from reference TRBV7-2 and TRBJ1-3): GAGVSQSPSNKVTEKGKDVELRCDPISGHTALYWYRQSLGQGLEFLIYFQGNSAPDKSGLPSDRFSAERTGGSVSTLTIQRTQQEDSAVYLCASSPVEVSSGNTIYFGEGSWLTVV.

A single count supports this clone. The genes are TRBV29-1 and TRBJ1-2, with D tentatively TRBD1 (5 bases). The germline V and J ends were trimmed by 4 bases and 6 bases, with 9 bases remaining between them. Per the germline V gene, CDR1 is SQVTM and CDR2 is ANQGSEA. The CDR3 has 11 residues. CDR3 in amino acids: CSVGTGDGYTF. The CDR3 DNA reads TGCAGCGTTGGCACGGGGGATGGCTACACCTTC.

The chain joins TRBV7-2 to TRBJ2-6; 7 nucleotides agree with TRBD2. Trimming cost V 2 bases and J 0 bases; bases outside gene matches: 4. The CDR3 has 17 residues. Germline V gene sequence: CDR1 SGHTA, CDR2 FQGNSA. The CDR3 is CASSLNPGGSGANVLTF. Written as DNA, the CDR3 is TGTGCCAGCAGCTTAAATCCGGGGGGCTCTGGGGCCAACGTCCTGACTTTC.

The J gene is TRBJ1-2, the V gene TRBV14; 8 nucleotides agree with TRBD1. Germline values: CDR1 SGHDN, CDR2 FVKESK. This CDR3 is 14 amino acids long. Trimming took 4 bases from V and 9 from J; bases not matched to a gene: 10. The chain's CDR3 is CASSPQPWTGSYTF. The CDR3 DNA reads TGTGCCAGCAGCCCCCAACCTTGGACAGGGAGCTACACCTTC.

The chain combines TRBV6-2 or TRBV6-3 with TRBJ2-5; 12 nucleotides agree with TRBD2. The V gene's germline CDR1 is MNHEY and CDR2 SVGEGT. The CDR3 loop spans 19 amino acids. J was trimmed by 1 base and V by 4 bases; bases with no gene match: 13. The CDR3 bases are TGTGCCAGCAGTTTTCAGACTAGCGGGAGTAGGGGAACCCAAGAGACCCAGTACTTC. Its protein is CASSFQTSGSRGTQETQYF.

This chain links TRBV19 with TRBJ1-2; the match to TRBD1 covers 11 bases. V lost 3 bases to trimming and J lost 10 bases; unmatched junction nucleotides: 7. Germline V lookup: CDR1 LNHDA, CDR2 SQIVND (reference sequence). This CDR3 is 14 amino acids long. The DNA for the CDR3 is TGTGCCAGTAGTATTTCCGGACAGGGGGCAGCCTACACCTTC. It translates to CASSISGQGAAYTF.

J is TRBJ1-6 and V is TRBV2; TRBD1 might be the D (6 bases). The V gene lost 9 bases and the J gene lost 5 bases, with 17 bases spanning the gap. The CDR3 contains 15 residues. CDR1 SNHLY and CDR2 FYNNEI come from the germline V gene. CDR3 nucleotide sequence: TGTGCCAGTCGGGGGGCAGGGTCGAATAATTCACCCCTCCACTTT. Translated, it gives CASRGAGSNNSPLHF.

DNA for the CDR3: TGCGCCAGCAGCTTGGGATGGGGCCTGAACACTGAAGCTTTCTTT. The encoded protein is CASSLGWGLNTEAFF. V usage is TRBV5-1 and J usage is TRBJ1-1; TRBD1 is a possible D gene (5 bases). The CDR3 contains 15 residues. Trimming pared 0 bases from V and 0 bases from J, leaving 9 bases between. CDR1 and CDR2 from the germline V gene are SGHRS and YFSETQ.

This clone was seen more than once but under ten times. The chain has TRBV12-3 or TRBV12-4 and TRBJ1-5; D not certain. The CDR3 is made up of 12 amino acids. Between the trimmed V and J ends, which lost 4 bases and 5 bases, there was a span of 6 bases. The chain's CDR3 is CASSSRYQPQHF. In DNA form, the CDR3 reads TGTGCCAGCAGTTCGCGGTATCAGCCCCAGCATTTT.

The gene calls are TRBV9 and TRBJ1-1; D remains ambiguous. Germline-derived CDR1 and CDR2 are SGDLS and YYNGEE. This CDR3 region has 14 residues. V lost 3 bases to trimming and J lost 0 bases, with 9 bases between them. The CDR3 spells CASSGRTMNTEAFF. CDR3 coding DNA: TGTGCCAGCAGCGGCCGGACTATGAACACTGAAGCTTTCTTT. Full variable domain (remainder filled in from reference TRBV9 and TRBJ1-1): DSGVTQTPKHLITATGQRVTLRCSPRSGDLSVYWYQQSLDQGLQFLIQYYNGEERAKGNILERFSAQQFPDLHSELNLSSLELGDSALYFCASSGRTMNTEAFFGQGTRLTVV.

The chain carries TRBV19 and TRBJ2-1, with a possible D match to TRBD2 (5 bases). Trimming removed 6 bases from V and 5 bases from J, with 20 bases in between. The CDR3 loop spans 16 amino acids. CDR1 LNHDA and CDR2 SQIVND come from the germline V gene (reference sequence). CDR3 bases: TGTGCCAGTAGCCCGTGGAGCGGAGCAACACACAATGAGCAGTTCTTC. This codes for CASSPWSGATHNEQFF.

V usage is TRBV19 and J usage is TRBJ1-1; possibly TRBD1 for D (6 bases). Germline loops: CDR1 LNHDA, CDR2 SQIVND (reference sequence). This CDR3 has 15 amino acids. The germline V and J ends were trimmed by 7 bases and 2 bases, with 17 bases remaining between them. The CDR3 nucleotides read TGTGCCAGTACCATTGGGGGGGCTTATAACACTGAAGCTTTCTTT. Its protein is CASTIGGAYNTEAFF.

The sample holds a few counts of this clone. The CDR3 coding sequence is TGTGCCAGCAGCTTAGGTGGCAATTCCTACGAGCAGTACTTC. It translates to CASSLGGNSYEQYF. The chain links TRBV7-2 to TRBJ2-7, with D uncertain. CDR1 and CDR2 (germline): SGHTA, FQGNSA. V lost 1 base, J lost 1 base, and 8 bases lay in between. This CDR3 has 14 amino acids. Based on the CDR3 plus reference TRBV7-2 and TRBJ2-7, the full variable domain is GAGVSQSPSNKVTEKGKDVELRCDPISGHTALYWYRQSLGQGLEFLIYFQGNSAPDKSGLPSDRFSAERTGGSVSTLTIQRTQQEDSAVYLCASSLGGNSYEQYFGPGTRLTVT.

This clone was seen only a few times. The V gene is TRBV7-6, the J gene TRBJ1-2, with 11 bases lining up with TRBD1. Germline loops: CDR1 SGHVS, CDR2 FNYEAQ. The V gene end was trimmed by 5 bases and the J gene end by 7 bases; junction bases not matched to a gene: 9. CDR3 length: 15 residues. CDR3 coding DNA: TGTGCCAGCAGCCCCGGGACAGGGGGAAGGATTGGCTACACCTTC. It yields the protein CASSPGTGGRIGYTF. The full variable domain, rest sourced from reference TRBV7-6 and TRBJ1-2, is GAGVSQSPRYKVTKRGQDVALRCDPISGHVSLYWYRQALGQGPEFLTYFNYEAQQDKSGLPNDRFSAERPEGSISTLTIQRTEQRDSAMYRCASSPGTGGRIGYTFGSGTRLTVV.

The V and J genes are TRBV2 and TRBJ1-1; no clear D. V was cut by 1 base and J by 3 bases, with 6 bases left in between. The CDR3 loop spans 13 amino acids. CDR1 SNHLY and CDR2 FYNNEI come from the germline V gene. CDR3 nucleotides: TGTGCCAGCAGTGAAGGAGTTTACACTGAAGCTTTCTTT. Translating gives CASSEGVYTEAFF.

J is TRBJ1-1 and V is TRBV7-3; possible D gene TRBD1, 6 bases. Trimming pared 6 bases from V and 4 bases from J, leaving 12 bases between. CDR3 length: 13 amino acids. Germline CDR1 and CDR2: SGHTA and FQGTGA. CDR3 sequence reads: CASRPGVGTEAFF. CDR3 DNA: TGTGCCAGCAGACCAGGGGTGGGCACTGAAGCTTTCTTT.

This clone has more than one count but fewer than ten. V usage is TRBV4-3 and J usage is TRBJ1-1; no clear D. Trimming removed 0 bases from V and 5 bases from J, with 10 bases in between. Germline V gives CDR1 LGHNA, CDR2 YSLEER. The CDR3 contains 14 residues. The CDR3 DNA follows: TGCGCCAGCAGCCAAGATCGGGAGCCTACTGAAGCTTTCTTT. Translation gives CASSQDREPTEAFF.

The chain recombines TRBV30 with TRBJ1-6, with D tentatively TRBD1 (6 bases). CDR1 and CDR2 from the germline V gene are GTSNPN and SVGIG (reference sequence). CDR3 length: 13 residues. With 4 bases removed from V and 7 bases from J, the gap between germline ends came to 11 bases. The CDR3 DNA reads TGTGCCTGGACTCAGGGGAGAAATTCACCCCTCCACTTT. Amino acids: CAWTQGRNSPLHF.

In its sample, this clone was seen a few times. The rearrangement links TRBV3-1 (or the pseudogene TRBV3-2) to TRBJ2-2, with 10 bases identical to TRBD1. This CDR3 is built from 17 residues. Germline assignment: CDR1 LGHDT and CDR2 YNNKEL (reference sequence). The V and J ends lost 6 bases and 4 bases, in that order; junction bases with no gene match: 11. CDR3 coding DNA: TGTGCCAGCAGGTCCCGCGACAGGGGGCTAAGCACCGGGGAGCTGTTTTTT. It is translated as CASRSRDRGLSTGELFF.

The table lists this clone with a count of one. The V gene is TRBV2, the J gene TRBJ2-2; D gene ambiguous. Looked up from germline, CDR1 is SNHLY and CDR2 is FYNNEI. The V end lost 6 bases, the J end lost 6 bases, and 11 bases lay between the germline ends. The CDR3 totals 13 residues. The CDR3 DNA follows: TGTGCCAGCAGAGAGTTTCATCCCGGGGAGCTGTTTTTT. This gives the protein CASREFHPGELFF. Looking up the rest from reference TRBV2 and TRBJ2-2 gives the full variable domain: EPEVTQTPSHQVTQMGQEVILRCVPISNHLYFYWYRQILGQKVEFLVSFYNNEISEKSEIFDDQFSVERPDGSNFTLKIRSTKLEDSAMYFCASREFHPGELFFGEGSRLTVL.

The chain is built from TRBV7-2 and TRBJ1-1, with D uncertain. Per the germline V gene, CDR1 is SGHTA and CDR2 is FQGNSA. The CDR3 length is 13 residues. Between the trimmed V and J ends, which lost 1 base and 5 bases, there was a span of 8 bases. The CDR3 sequence: CASSLVGRTEAFF. The CDR3 region has the DNA TGTGCCAGCAGCTTAGTAGGGAGGACTGAAGCTTTCTTT.

The chain has TRBV7-2 and TRBJ2-7, with TRBD2 identical over 14 bases. Germline V gene lookup returns CDR1 SGHTA and CDR2 FQGNSA. The CDR3 runs to 17 residues. Trimming removed 4 bases from V and 0 bases from J; junction bases left unmatched: 5. CDR3 DNA: TGTGCCAGCAGCTCAAGGGGACTAGCGGGAGACTCCTACGAGCAGTACTTC. Amino acid sequence: CASSSRGLAGDSYEQYF.

V gene TRBV5-1 combines with J gene TRBJ1-6; no definite D call. There are 15 residues in the CDR3. With 5 bases removed from V and 5 bases from J, the gap between germline ends came to 14 bases. Germline V gives CDR1 SGHRS, CDR2 YFSETQ. The CDR3 region is CASSLLGGNNSPLHF. CDR3 nucleotides: TGCGCCAGCAGTTTACTAGGCGGAAATAATTCACCCCTCCACTTT.

This clone has only a few counts. Relative to the germline gene, one junction end is altered; a read error may explain this. J is TRBJ1-6 and V is TRBV30; 7 bases agree with TRBD1. The germline V gene encodes CDR1 GTSNPN and CDR2 SVGIG (reference sequence). The CDR3 has 14 amino acids. The CDR3: CAGRTGQTNSPLHF. The CDR3 nucleotides read TGTGCCGGGAGAACGGGACAGACTAATTCACCCCTCCACTTT.

This chain uses TRBV6-5 with TRBJ2-7; 10 bases map to TRBD1. This CDR3 comprises 15 residues. V was pared by 4 bases and J by 5 bases, with 8 bases of the junction left unmatched. Germline-derived CDR1 and CDR2 are MNHEY and SVGAGI. CDR3 DNA sequence: TGTGCCAGCAGTTTGCGACAGGGGGCAGAGGACGAGCAGTACTTC. Protein product: CASSLRQGAEDEQYF.

The chain recombines TRBV6-5 with TRBJ1-2; TRBD1 aligns across 11 bases. The CDR3 spans 14 residues. Trimming cost V 8 bases and J 7 bases; bases outside gene matches: 9. In germline, CDR1 is MNHEY, CDR2 SVGAGI. CDR3: CASLLDRGRSGYTF. CDR3 DNA sequence: TGTGCCAGCCTACTGGACAGGGGGCGGAGTGGCTACACCTTC.

V is TRBV4-2 and J is TRBJ1-1; D remains ambiguous. V lost 1 base and J lost 0, with 15 bases in between. CDR1 is LGHNA, CDR2 YNFKEQ, per germline. The CDR3 has 17 amino acids. CDR3 residues: CASSQGVWELLNTEAFF. In DNA form, the CDR3 reads TGTGCCAGCAGCCAAGGAGTCTGGGAGCTCCTGAACACTGAAGCTTTCTTT.